This T cell receptor beta chain was sequenced in a study of PD-1 blockade in classical Hodgkin lymphoma. Looking at the study overall: Patients in the cohort were put on intravenous nivolumab, 3 mg/kg every 2 weeks.

General study points: Healthy donors reportedly exceeded newly diagnosed patients in baseline TCR diversity. Those starting nivolumab under 1 year post-ASCT were excluded.

The V end was cut by 1 base, the J end by 6 bases, with 7 bases between. The germline V gene has CDR1 MNHEY and CDR2 SMNVEV (reference sequence). The CDR3 length is 13 residues. Clones were sequenced by immunoSEQ multiplex PCR, and TCRdb holds only the in-frame ones, with some missing. The sample lists 60,000 or so clones, about 88% seen once, with more than 7.5% in the top ten. The table lists this clone with a count of one. As yet, its antigen is unknown. Each patient experienced a relapse that followed autologous stem cell transplantation, and brentuximab vedotin exposure varied. Progressive disease, partial response or complete response was each patient's best response.

The V gene is TRBV27, the J gene TRBJ2-1; D is possibly TRBD1 or TRBD2 (5 bases each). Sequencing used peripheral blood mononuclear cells (PBMCs), obtained at baseline. This sequence was found in a human donor with classical Hodgkin lymphoma. DNA of the CDR3: TGTGCCAGCAGTTTATTAGGGACCAATGAGCAGTTCTTC. Its protein is CASSLLGTNEQFF.